A selection of T cell receptor beta chains follows, all from one sample in a study of T cells in localized non-small cell lung cancer. The data were produced by immunoSEQ multiplex PCR, yet TCRdb's version contains in-frame clones alone and is incomplete. This table has 30,000 or so clones, about 91% appearing once. The source material was peripheral blood, sampled before any cancer treatment. The receptors here all came from an older female donor with stage I lung adenocarcinoma. The CDR3 runs from the conserved cysteine through the conserved F or W. Fields, in order: V gene, clone size, D gene, J gene, CDR3 protein, CDR3 DNA. D genes are given only for firm matches. Size is stated for part of the rows, as once, few or many counts, or as a class when the clone is expanded.

>TRBV4-1|-|-|TRBJ2-7
CASSLARGPYEQYF
TGCGCCAGCAGCCTTGCTCGGGGCCCCTACGAGCAGTACTTC
>TRBV4-1|-|TRBD1|TRBJ1-1
CASSQDMLTGRRDTEAFF
TGCGCCAGCAGCCAAGATATGTTGACAGGGAGGAGAGACACTGAAGCTTTCTTT
>TRBV19|-|TRBD1|TRBJ1-5
CASSPIRTGIQPQHF
TGTGCCAGTAGTCCGATTCGGACAGGGATACAGCCCCAGCATTTT
>TRBV6-5|-|-|TRBJ2-7
CASSVPIGSYEQYF
TGTGCCAGCAGTGTACCCATTGGTTCCTACGAGCAGTACTTC
>TRBV29-1|-|-|TRBJ1-2
CSGYRDYGYTF
TGCAGCGGCTACAGGGACTATGGCTACACCTTC
>TRBV29-1|-|TRBD1|TRBJ1-5
CSVAGQGNQPQHF
TGCAGCGTTGCGGGACAGGGAAATCAGCCCCAGCATTTT
>TRBV2|-|-|TRBJ2-5
CASSEFGQETQYF
TGTGCCAGCAGTGAATTCGGTCAAGAGACCCAGTACTTC
>TRBV4-1|-|-|TRBJ2-5
CASSQEEDRQETQYF
TGCGCCAGCAGCCAAGAAGAGGACAGACAAGAGACCCAGTACTTC
>TRBV2|-|TRBD1|TRBJ2-5
CATRGGQGEGETQYF
TGTGCCACCCGGGGGGGACAGGGGGAAGGAGAGACCCAGTACTTC
>TRBV2|-|TRBD2|TRBJ2-1
CASSPPSGRSYEQFF
TGTGCCAGCAGTCCCCCTAGCGGGAGGTCGTATGAGCAGTTCTTC
>TRBV11-2|-|-|TRBJ1-1
CASSPRANTEAFF
TGTGCCAGCAGCCCTAGGGCCAACACTGAAGCTTTCTTT
>TRBV18|-|TRBD1|TRBJ1-2
CASSQGDSFYGYTF
TGTGCCAGCTCCCAGGGGGACAGCTTCTATGGCTACACCTTC
>TRBV30|-|-|TRBJ2-3
CAWRGRDSTDTQYF
TGTGCCTGGAGGGGGCGGGATAGCACAGATACGCAGTATTTT
>TRBV10-3|-|-|TRBJ1-2
CAIRLDYGYTF
TGTGCCATCAGATTGGACTATGGCTACACCTTC
>TRBV5-1|-|TRBD1|TRBJ1-1
CASSRDRGNTEAFF
TGCGCCAGCAGCCGGGACAGGGGAAACACTGAAGCTTTCTTT
>TRBV7-9|-|-|TRBJ1-2
CASSLQHGYTF
TGTGCCAGCAGCCTACAACATGGCTACACCTTC
>TRBV25-1|-|TRBD2|TRBJ2-3
CASSGRLAGGDTQYF
TGTGCCAGCAGTGGGCGCTTGGCGGGAGGGGATACGCAGTATTTT
>TRBV2|-|-|TRBJ2-7
CASSVERYEQYF
TGTGCCAGCAGTGTTGAGCGATACGAGCAGTACTTC
>TRBV2|-|TRBD1|TRBJ2-1
CASRPRDRSYNEQFF
TGTGCCAGCAGACCTAGGGACAGAAGCTACAATGAGCAGTTCTTC
>TRBV5-1|-|TRBD1|TRBJ2-2
CASGDRGRTGELFF
TGCGCCAGCGGGGACAGGGGGCGCACCGGGGAGCTGTTTTTT
>TRBV19|-|-|TRBJ1-4
CASTDRNVGEKLFF
TGTGCCAGTACCGACAGGAACGTAGGGGAAAAACTGTTTTTT
>TRBV5-4|-|-|TRBJ2-1
CASSIWAGRNYNEQFF
TGTGCCAGCAGCATCTGGGCGGGGAGGAACTACAATGAGCAGTTCTTC
>TRBV19|-|-|TRBJ1-5
CASTDGYQPQHF
TGTGCCAGCACGGACGGTTATCAGCCCCAGCATTTT
>TRBV9|-|TRBD2|TRBJ2-1
CASSVPTSGGGNEQFF
TGTGCCAGCAGCGTCCCGACTAGCGGGGGGGGCAATGAGCAGTTCTTC
>TRBV5-1|once|TRBD1|TRBJ1-1
CASSPQGARTEAFF
TGCGCCAGCAGCCCACAGGGGGCGCGGACTGAAGCTTTCTTT
>TRBV6-6|once|-|TRBJ2-7
CASSFTGREDYEQYF
TGTGCCAGCAGTTTTACAGGGAGGGAGGATTACGAGCAGTACTTC
>TRBV5-1|-|-|TRBJ1-5
CASSREINQPQHF
TGCGCCAGCAGTAGGGAGATTAATCAGCCCCAGCATTTT
>TRBV30|-|TRBD1|TRBJ2-1
CAWSVLGGVKNEQFF
TGTGCCTGGAGTGTACTAGGGGGCGTTAAGAATGAGCAGTTCTTC
>TRBV25-1|-|TRBD2|TRBJ2-5
CASSDSLAGGGETQYF
TGTGCCAGCAGTGATTCACTAGCGGGAGGTGGGGAGACCCAGTACTTC
>TRBV18|-|TRBD2|TRBJ2-2
CASSQTSGRAAGELFF
TGTGCCAGCTCACAGACTAGCGGGAGGGCCGCCGGGGAGCTGTTTTTT
>TRBV19|-|-|TRBJ1-3
CATRQIPGNTIYF
TGTGCCACTCGACAGATTCCTGGAAACACCATATATTTT
>TRBV29-1|-|-|TRBJ2-1
CSVEAPSTNEQFF
TGCAGCGTTGAAGCCCCCTCGACTAATGAGCAGTTCTTC
>TRBV18|-|-|TRBJ1-4
CASSPVFNEKLFF
TGTGCCAGCTCACCAGTTTTCAATGAAAAACTGTTTTTT